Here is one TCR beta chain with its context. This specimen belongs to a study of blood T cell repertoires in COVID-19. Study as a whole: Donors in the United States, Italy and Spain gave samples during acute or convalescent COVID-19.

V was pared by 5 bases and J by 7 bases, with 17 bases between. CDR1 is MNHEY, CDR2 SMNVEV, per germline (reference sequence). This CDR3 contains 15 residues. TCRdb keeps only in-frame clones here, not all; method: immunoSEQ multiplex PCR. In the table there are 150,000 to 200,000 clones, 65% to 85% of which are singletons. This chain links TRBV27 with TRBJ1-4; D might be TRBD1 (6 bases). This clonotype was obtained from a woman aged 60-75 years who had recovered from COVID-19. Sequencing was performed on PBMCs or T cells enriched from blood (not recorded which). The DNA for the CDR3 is TGTGCCAGCAGTCCTAGCTGGGACATCGTTGAAAAACTGTTTTTT. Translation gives CASSPSWDIVEKLFF. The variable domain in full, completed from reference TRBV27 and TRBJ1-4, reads EAQVTQNPRYLITVTGKKLTVTCSQNMNHEYMSWYRQDPGLGLRQIYYSMNVEVTDKGDVPEGYKVSRKEKRNFPLILESPSPNQTSLYFCASSPSWDIVEKLFFGSGTQLSVL.